This T cell receptor beta chain was profiled in a study of T cells in Graves' hyperthyroidism and ophthalmopathy. Study-level findings and limits: Before onset, ophthalmopathy was predicted by the model a median roughly 6.4 months earlier.

Comment on this clonotype: The antigen remains unidentified.

Researchers took RNA transcripts and amplified the TCR beta CDR3 regions from them. During a first-round RT-PCR of the TCR CDR3, the HTBI primer set was used. TCRdb redid the calling of the multiplex PCR reads with MiXCR, one entry per CDR3 protein. The sample lists about 520,000 distinct CDR3 sequences; around 24% were seen once. CDR1 is GTSNPN and CDR2 is SVGIG in the germline V gene (reference sequence). The CDR3 length is 13 residues. The V end was cut by 3 bases, the J end by 4 bases, with 12 bases between. The TCR comes from a woman in her twenties or thirties with Graves' ophthalmopathy. The sequenced sample was blood. The rearrangement links TRBV30 to TRBJ1-1; D unresolved. The DNA for the CDR3 is TGTGCCTGGAGGAGATCGGGGAGCACTGAAGCTTTCTTT. Amino acid sequence: CAWRRSGSTEAFF.